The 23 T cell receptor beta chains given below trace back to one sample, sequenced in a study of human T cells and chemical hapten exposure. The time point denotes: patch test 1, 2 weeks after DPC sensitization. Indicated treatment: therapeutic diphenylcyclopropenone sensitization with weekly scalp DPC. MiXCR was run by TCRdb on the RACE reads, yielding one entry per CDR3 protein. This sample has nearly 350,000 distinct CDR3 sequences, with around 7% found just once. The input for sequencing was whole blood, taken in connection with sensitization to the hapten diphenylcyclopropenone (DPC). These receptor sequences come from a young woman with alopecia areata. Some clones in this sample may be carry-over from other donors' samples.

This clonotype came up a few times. CDR3 in amino acids: CASSYKEGANYGYTF. CDR3 nucleotide sequence: TGTGCCAGCAGTTACAAAGAGGGGGCTAACTATGGCTACACCTTC. This rearrangement joins TRBV6-6 to TRBJ1-2; perhaps TRBD1 as D (6 bases). The CDR3 is 15 residues long. The V end lost 2 bases, the J end lost 0 bases, and 10 bases lay between the germline ends. Germline loops: CDR1 MNHNY, CDR2 SVGAGI (reference sequence).

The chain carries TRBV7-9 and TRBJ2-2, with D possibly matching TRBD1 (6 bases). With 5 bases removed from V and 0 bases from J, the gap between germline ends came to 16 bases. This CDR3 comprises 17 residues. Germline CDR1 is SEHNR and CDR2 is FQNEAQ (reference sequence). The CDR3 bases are TGTGCCAGCAGCCCCGACAGGATCAGCTCGAACACCGGGGAGCTGTTTTTT. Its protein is CASSPDRISSNTGELFF.

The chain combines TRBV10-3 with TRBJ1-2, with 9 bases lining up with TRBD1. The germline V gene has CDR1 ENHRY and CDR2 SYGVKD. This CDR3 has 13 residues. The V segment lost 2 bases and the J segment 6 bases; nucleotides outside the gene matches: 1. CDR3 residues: CAISERTGDGYTF. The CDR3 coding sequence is TGTGCCATCAGTGAGCGGACAGGGGATGGCTACACCTTC.

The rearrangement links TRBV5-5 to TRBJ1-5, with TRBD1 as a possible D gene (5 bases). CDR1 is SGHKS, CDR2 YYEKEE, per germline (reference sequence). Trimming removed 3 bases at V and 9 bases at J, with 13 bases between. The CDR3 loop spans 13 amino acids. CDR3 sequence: CASSWDQGGPQHF. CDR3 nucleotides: TGTGCCAGCAGCTGGGACCAGGGTGGGCCCCAGCATTTT. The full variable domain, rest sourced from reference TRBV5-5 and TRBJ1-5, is DAGVTQSPTHLIKTRGQQVTLRCSPISGHKSVSWYQQVLGQGPQFIFQYYEKEERGRGNFPDRFSARQFPNYSSELNVNALLLGDSALYLCASSWDQGGPQHFGDGTRLSIL.

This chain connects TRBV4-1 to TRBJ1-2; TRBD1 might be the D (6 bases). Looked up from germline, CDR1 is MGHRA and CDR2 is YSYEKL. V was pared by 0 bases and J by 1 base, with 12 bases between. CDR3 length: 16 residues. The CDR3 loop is CASSQEGADFNYGYTF. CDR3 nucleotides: TGCGCCAGCAGCCAAGAGGGGGCAGATTTTAACTATGGCTACACCTTC.

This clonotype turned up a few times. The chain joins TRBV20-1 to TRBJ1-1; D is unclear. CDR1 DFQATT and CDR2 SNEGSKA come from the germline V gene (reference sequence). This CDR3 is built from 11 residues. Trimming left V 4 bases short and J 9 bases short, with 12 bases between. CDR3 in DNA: TGCAGTGCTAAACCCTCAGCCCAAGCTTTCTTT. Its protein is CSAKPSAQAFF.

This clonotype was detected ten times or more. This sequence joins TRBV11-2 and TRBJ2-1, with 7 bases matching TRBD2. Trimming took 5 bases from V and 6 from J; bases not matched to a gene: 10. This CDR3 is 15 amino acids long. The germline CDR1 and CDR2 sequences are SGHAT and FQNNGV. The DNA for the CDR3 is TGTGCCAGCAGCCCCTTTTCGGGGGGTCGCAATGAGCAGTTCTTC. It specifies CASSPFSGGRNEQFF.

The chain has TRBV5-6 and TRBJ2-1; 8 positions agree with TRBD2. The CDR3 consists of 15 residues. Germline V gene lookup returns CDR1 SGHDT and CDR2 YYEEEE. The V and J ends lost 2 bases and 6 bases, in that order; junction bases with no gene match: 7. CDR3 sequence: CASSFLAGRGNEQFF. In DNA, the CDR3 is TGTGCCAGCAGCTTCCTAGCGGGCCGGGGCAATGAGCAGTTCTTC.

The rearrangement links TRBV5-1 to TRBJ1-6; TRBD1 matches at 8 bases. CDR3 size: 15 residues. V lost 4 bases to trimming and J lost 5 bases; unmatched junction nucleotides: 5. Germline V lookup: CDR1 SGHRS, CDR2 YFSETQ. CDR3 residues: CASSPGGADNSPLHF. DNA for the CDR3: TGCGCCAGCAGCCCAGGGGGCGCGGATAATTCACCCCTCCACTTT.

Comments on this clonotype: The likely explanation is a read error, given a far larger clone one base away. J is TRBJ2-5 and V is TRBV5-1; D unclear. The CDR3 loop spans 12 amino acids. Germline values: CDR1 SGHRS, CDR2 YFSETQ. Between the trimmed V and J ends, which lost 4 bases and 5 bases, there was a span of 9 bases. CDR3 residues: CASSMAGETQYF. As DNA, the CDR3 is TGCGCCAGCAGCATGGCCGGGGAGACCCAGTACTTC.

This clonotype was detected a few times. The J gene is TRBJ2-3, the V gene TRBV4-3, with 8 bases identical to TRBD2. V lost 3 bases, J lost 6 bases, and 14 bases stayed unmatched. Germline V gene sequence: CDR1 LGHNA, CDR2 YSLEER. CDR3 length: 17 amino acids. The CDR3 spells CASSQGFSSGSVDTQYF. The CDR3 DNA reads TGCGCCAGCAGCCAGGGTTTTTCTAGCGGGTCGGTGGATACGCAGTATTTT.

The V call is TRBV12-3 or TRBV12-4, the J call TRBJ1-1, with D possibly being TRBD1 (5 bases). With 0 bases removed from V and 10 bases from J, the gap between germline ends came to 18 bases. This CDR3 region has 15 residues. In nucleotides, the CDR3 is TGTGCCAGCAGTTTAGCGACGACCCCCAGGGTCGGAGCTTTCTTT. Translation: CASSLATTPRVGAFF.

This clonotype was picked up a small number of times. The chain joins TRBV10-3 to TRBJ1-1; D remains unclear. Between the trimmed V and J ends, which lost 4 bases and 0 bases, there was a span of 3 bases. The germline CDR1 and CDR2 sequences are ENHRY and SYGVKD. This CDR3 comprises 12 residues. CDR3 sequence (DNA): TGTGCCATCAGTGTCATGAACACTGAAGCTTTCTTT. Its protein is CAISVMNTEAFF.

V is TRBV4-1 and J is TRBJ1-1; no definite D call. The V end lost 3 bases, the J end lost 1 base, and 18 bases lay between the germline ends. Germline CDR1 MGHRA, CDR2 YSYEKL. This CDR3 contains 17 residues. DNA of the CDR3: TGCGCCAGCAGCCAGGGGATAGGACGAGGAACGAACACTGAAGCTTTCTTT. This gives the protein CASSQGIGRGTNTEAFF.

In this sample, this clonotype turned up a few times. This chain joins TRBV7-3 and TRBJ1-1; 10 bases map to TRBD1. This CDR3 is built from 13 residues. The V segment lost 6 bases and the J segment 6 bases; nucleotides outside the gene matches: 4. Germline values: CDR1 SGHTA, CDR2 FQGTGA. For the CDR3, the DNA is TGTGCCAGCAGACCGGGACAGGGGTCTGAAGCTTTCTTT. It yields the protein CASRPGQGSEAFF.

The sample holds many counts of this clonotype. The CDR3 spells CASGRGGVMEDTQYF. The CDR3 DNA reads TGTGCCAGCGGAAGGGGGGGAGTAATGGAAGATACGCAGTATTTT. This rearrangement joins TRBV6-5 to TRBJ2-3, with D tentatively TRBD2 (7 bases). Trimming removed 8 bases at V and 5 bases at J, with 20 bases between. Germline lookup yields CDR1 MNHEY and CDR2 SVGAGI. The CDR3 has 15 amino acids.

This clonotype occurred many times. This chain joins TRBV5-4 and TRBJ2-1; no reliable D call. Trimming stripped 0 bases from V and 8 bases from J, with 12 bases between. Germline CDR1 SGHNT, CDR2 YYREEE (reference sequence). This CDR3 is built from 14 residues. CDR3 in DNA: TGTGCCAGCAGCTTGGGCGGTATTGCGGATGAGCAGTTCTTC. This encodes CASSLGGIADEQFF.

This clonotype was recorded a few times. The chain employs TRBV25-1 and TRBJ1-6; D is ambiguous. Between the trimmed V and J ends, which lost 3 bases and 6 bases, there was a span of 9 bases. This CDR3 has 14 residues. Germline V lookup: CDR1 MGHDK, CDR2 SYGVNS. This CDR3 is CASSDYVANSPLHF. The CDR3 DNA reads TGTGCCAGCAGTGATTATGTCGCTAATTCACCCCTCCACTTT.

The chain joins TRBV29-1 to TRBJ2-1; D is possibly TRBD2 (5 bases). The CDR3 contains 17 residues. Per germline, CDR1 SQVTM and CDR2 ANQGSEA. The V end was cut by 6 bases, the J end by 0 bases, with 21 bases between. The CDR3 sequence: CSVNYPAGLGSYNEQFF. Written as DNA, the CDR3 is TGCAGCGTCAACTACCCGGCGGGTTTAGGCTCCTACAATGAGCAGTTCTTC.

This chain's CDR3 is CASSKVGGRILNSNTGELFF. DNA for the CDR3: TGTGCCAGCAGCAAAGTGGGGGGACGGATACTCAACTCGAACACCGGGGAGCTGTTTTTT. This chain connects TRBV21-1 to TRBJ2-2; the table calls TRBD1, which could not be checked here. TRBV21-1 represents a pseudogene. The CDR3 runs 20 residues.

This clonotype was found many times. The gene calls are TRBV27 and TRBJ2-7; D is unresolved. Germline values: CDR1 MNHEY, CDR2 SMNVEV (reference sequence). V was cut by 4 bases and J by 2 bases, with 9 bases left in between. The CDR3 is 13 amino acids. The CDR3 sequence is CASSSRGAYEQYF. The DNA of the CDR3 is TGTGCCAGCAGTTCCCGTGGGGCCTACGAGCAGTACTTC.

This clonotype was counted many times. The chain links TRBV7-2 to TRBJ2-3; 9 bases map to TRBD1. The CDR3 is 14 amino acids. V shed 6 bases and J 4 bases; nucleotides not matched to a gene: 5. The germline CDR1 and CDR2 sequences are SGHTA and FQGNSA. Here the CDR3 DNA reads TGTGCCAGCAGGATGGACAGGGGTGCAGATACGCAGTATTTT. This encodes CASRMDRGADTQYF.

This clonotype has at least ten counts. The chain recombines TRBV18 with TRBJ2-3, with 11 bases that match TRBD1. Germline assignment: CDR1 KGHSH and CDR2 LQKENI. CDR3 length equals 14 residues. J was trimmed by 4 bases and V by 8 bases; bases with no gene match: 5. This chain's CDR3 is CASSPGQGADTQYF. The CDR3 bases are TGTGCCAGCAGCCCGGGACAGGGGGCAGATACGCAGTATTTT. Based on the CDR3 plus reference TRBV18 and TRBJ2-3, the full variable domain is NAGVMQNPRHLVRRRGQEARLRCSPMKGHSHVYWYRQLPEEGLKFMVYLQKENIIDESGMPKERFSAEFPKEGPSILRIQQVVRGDSAAYFCASSPGQGADTQYFGPGTRLTVL.